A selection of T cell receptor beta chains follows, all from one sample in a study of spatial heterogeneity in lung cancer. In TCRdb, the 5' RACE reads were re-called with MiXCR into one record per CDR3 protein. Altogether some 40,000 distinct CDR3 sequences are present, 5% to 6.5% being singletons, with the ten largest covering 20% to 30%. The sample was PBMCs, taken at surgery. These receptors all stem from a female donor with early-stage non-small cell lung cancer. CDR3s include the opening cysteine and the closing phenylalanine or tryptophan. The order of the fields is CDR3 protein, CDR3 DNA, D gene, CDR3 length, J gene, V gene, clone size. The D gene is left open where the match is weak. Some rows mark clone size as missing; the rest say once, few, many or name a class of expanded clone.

CDR3: CASSKAPPGDDYGYTF; DNA: TGTGCCAGCAGCAAAGCCCCCCCAGGGGACGACTATGGCTACACCTTC; D: NA; length: 16; J: TRBJ1-2; V: TRBV21-1; size: NA
CDR3: CAWSSWANEQFF; DNA: TGTGCCTGGAGTTCCTGGGCCAATGAGCAGTTCTTC; D: NA; length: 12; J: TRBJ2-1; V: TRBV30; size: many
CDR3: CSGVRAGRDTEAFF; DNA: TGCAGCGGTGTCAGGGCAGGGCGTGATACTGAAGCTTTCTTT; D: NA; length: 14; J: TRBJ1-1; V: TRBV29-1; size: many
CDR3: CASRFRLGAGETQYF; DNA: TGTGCAAGTCGCTTCCGCCTGGGGGCCGGGGAGACCCAGTACTTC; D: NA; length: 15; J: TRBJ2-5; V: TRBV12-2; size: many
CDR3: CASSGVGVWNIQYF; DNA: TGTGCCAGCAGTGGGGTCGGGGTATGGAACATTCAGTACTTC; D: NA; length: 14; J: TRBJ2-4; V: TRBV25-1; size: many
CDR3: CATSTGANSGNTIYF; DNA: TGTGCCACCAGCACAGGGGCAAACTCTGGAAACACCATATATTTT; D: NA; length: 15; J: TRBJ1-3; V: TRBV15; size: many
CDR3: CSARALGRSSTDTQYF; DNA: TGCAGTGCTAGAGCCCTGGGAAGGTCCAGCACAGATACGCAGTATTTT; D: NA; length: 16; J: TRBJ2-3; V: TRBV20-1; size: NA
CDR3: CASGLDGFTEAFF; DNA: TGTGCTAGTGGTCTTGACGGATTCACTGAAGCTTTCTTT; D: NA; length: 13; J: TRBJ1-1; V: TRBV12-5; size: NA
CDR3: CASSQSLTFSGGGTDTQYF; DNA: TGCGCCAGCAGCCAGTCTCTCACCTTTAGCGGGGGCGGTACAGATACGCAGTATTTT; D: TRBD2; length: 19; J: TRBJ2-3; V: TRBV4-1; size: many
CDR3: CASTPDGIQETQYF; DNA: TGTGCCAGCACCCCGGACGGGATACAAGAGACCCAGTACTTC; D: NA; length: 14; J: TRBJ2-5; V: TRBV2; size: many
CDR3: CASSQGPAGTPSSYNEQFF; DNA: TGTGCCAGCAGCCAAGGCCCAGCAGGGACCCCTTCCTCCTACAATGAGCAGTTCTTC; D: NA; length: 19; J: TRBJ2-1; V: TRBV4-2; size: NA
CDR3: CASSVAQREDTQYF; DNA: TGTGCCAGCAGCGTAGCTCAGAGAGAAGATACGCAGTATTTT; D: NA; length: 14; J: TRBJ2-3; V: TRBV9; size: many
CDR3: CASSYRQGGYEQYF; DNA: TGTGCCAGCAGTTACAGACAGGGGGGATACGAGCAGTACTTC; D: TRBD1; length: 14; J: TRBJ2-7; V: TRBV6-6; size: few
CDR3: CAISGRQGAGNNEQYF; DNA: TGTGCCATCAGTGGGAGACAGGGGGCTGGAAACAACGAGCAGTACTTC; D: TRBD1; length: 16; J: TRBJ2-7; V: TRBV10-3; size: NA
CDR3: CAWSTGLTWATEAFF; DNA: TGTGCCTGGAGTACGGGACTTACTTGGGCCACTGAAGCTTTCTTT; D: NA; length: 15; J: TRBJ1-1; V: TRBV30; size: few
CDR3: CASSLQGMNEQFF; DNA: TGTGCCAGCAGTCTGCAGGGTATGAATGAGCAGTTCTTC; D: NA; length: 13; J: TRBJ2-1; V: TRBV2; size: many
CDR3: CASSSGALQRDTQYF; DNA: TGTGCCAGCAGCAGCGGGGCCCTCCAGAGGGATACGCAGTATTTT; D: TRBD2; length: 15; J: TRBJ2-3; V: TRBV7-2; size: NA
CDR3: CASRMETGGVGSYGYTF; DNA: TGTGCCAGTAGAATGGAGACAGGGGGCGTCGGTAGCTATGGCTACACCTTC; D: TRBD1; length: 17; J: TRBJ1-2; V: TRBV19; size: NA
CDR3: CASSQKQGVWNTIYF; DNA: TGTGCCAGCAGCCAAAAACAGGGGGTATGGAACACCATATATTTT; D: TRBD1; length: 15; J: TRBJ1-3; V: TRBV14; size: many
CDR3: CASNILARGGRNEQFF; DNA: TGTGCCAGCAACATCCTGGCCCGGGGGGGAAGAAATGAGCAGTTCTTC; D: TRBD2; length: 16; J: TRBJ2-1; V: TRBV2; size: many
CDR3: CASSPASGGYEQYF; DNA: TGTGCCAGCTCACCTGCTTCGGGAGGCTACGAGCAGTACTTC; D: TRBD2; length: 14; J: TRBJ2-7; V: TRBV18; size: few
CDR3: CASSYLLARTGSSTDTQYF; DNA: TGTGCCAGCAGTTACTTACTCGCTCGGACAGGTTCTAGCACAGATACGCAGTATTTT; D: TRBD1; length: 19; J: TRBJ2-3; V: TRBV6-6; size: NA
CDR3: CASSSGSSYNSPLHF; DNA: TGTGCCAGCAGTTCGGGGAGCTCCTATAATTCACCCCTCCACTTT; D: NA; length: 15; J: TRBJ1-6; V: TRBV27; size: many
CDR3: CASSSTSGRGHTDTQYF; DNA: TGTGCCAGCAGCTCCACCTCGGGCAGGGGGCACACAGATACGCAGTATTTT; D: TRBD1; length: 17; J: TRBJ2-3; V: TRBV7-8; size: many
CDR3: CASSLLASSTDTQYF; DNA: TGTGCCAGCAGCTTATTGGCCAGCAGCACAGATACGCAGTATTTT; D: NA; length: 15; J: TRBJ2-3; V: TRBV7-6; size: NA
CDR3: CASSLVGQVYNEQFF; DNA: TGCGCCAGCAGCTTAGTGGGCCAGGTCTACAATGAGCAGTTCTTC; D: NA; length: 15; J: TRBJ2-1; V: TRBV5-1; size: many
CDR3: CASSQEGDRDYEQYF; DNA: TGTGCCAGCAGCCAAGAAGGCGACAGGGACTACGAGCAGTACTTC; D: TRBD1; length: 15; J: TRBJ2-7; V: TRBV4-2; size: NA
CDR3: CASSPGTGGHREQFF; DNA: TGTGCCAGCAGCCCCGGGACAGGGGGCCACAGGGAGCAGTTCTTC; D: TRBD1; length: 15; J: TRBJ2-1; V: TRBV3-1; size: many
CDR3: CASAVLVSEGEQYF; DNA: TGCGCCAGCGCAGTGCTTGTATCGGAAGGCGAGCAGTACTTC; D: NA; length: 14; J: TRBJ2-7; V: TRBV5-1; size: few
CDR3: CASSEFGLMGGAYEQYF; DNA: TGTGCCAGCAGTGAATTTGGCTTGATGGGGGGTGCCTACGAGCAGTACTTC; D: NA; length: 17; J: TRBJ2-7; V: TRBV25-1; size: many
CDR3: CASSPLKLIYQPQHF; DNA: TGTGCCAGCAGCCCACTAAAACTTATTTATCAGCCCCAGCATTTT; D: NA; length: 15; J: TRBJ1-5; V: TRBV6-2/TRBV6-3; size: many
CDR3: CASSQLAGGLGEQFF; DNA: TGTGCCAGCAGTCAACTAGCGGGGGGCCTCGGTGAGCAGTTCTTC; D: TRBD2; length: 15; J: TRBJ2-1; V: TRBV6-2/TRBV6-3; size: medium-sized
CDR3: CSARSAGQYNSPLHF; DNA: TGCAGTGCTAGGTCGGCCGGACAGTATAATTCACCCCTCCACTTT; D: NA; length: 15; J: TRBJ1-6; V: TRBV20-1; size: many
CDR3: CASSLEGGVTDTQYF; DNA: TGTGCCAGCAGCTTGGAGGGCGGGGTCACAGATACGCAGTATTTT; D: NA; length: 15; J: TRBJ2-3; V: TRBV5-6; size: many
CDR3: CASSYSSGDSSTDTQYF; DNA: TGTGCCAGCAGTTACTCGAGCGGGGACTCGAGCACAGATACGCAGTATTTT; D: TRBD2; length: 17; J: TRBJ2-3; V: TRBV6-5; size: many
CDR3: CSVPGTSVDTQYF; DNA: TGCAGCGTTCCCGGGACTAGCGTTGATACGCAGTATTTT; D: TRBD2; length: 13; J: TRBJ2-3; V: TRBV29-1; size: many
CDR3: CASSSGNSEQYF; DNA: TGTGCCAGCAGCTCTGGGAACAGCGAGCAGTACTTC; D: NA; length: 12; J: TRBJ2-7; V: TRBV7-2; size: many
CDR3: CASSVTNTDTQYF; DNA: TGTGCCAGCAGCGTAACGAATACAGATACGCAGTATTTT; D: NA; length: 13; J: TRBJ2-3; V: TRBV9; size: many
CDR3: CASSPGTGASYTEAFF; DNA: TGCGCCAGCAGCCCCGGGACAGGGGCATCGTACACTGAAGCTTTCTTT; D: TRBD1; length: 16; J: TRBJ1-1; V: TRBV5-1; size: many
CDR3: CASSSPKRGSYEQYF; DNA: TGTGCCAGCAGCTCGCCCAAACGAGGCTCCTACGAGCAGTACTTC; D: NA; length: 15; J: TRBJ2-7; V: TRBV28; size: many
CDR3: CASKRGGPIAPLHF; DNA: TGTGCCAGCAAAAGGGGAGGACCCATTGCACCCCTCCACTTT; D: NA; length: 14; J: TRBJ1-6; V: TRBV6-5; size: many
CDR3: CAWKTGTVEQYF; DNA: TGTGCCTGGAAGACAGGGACGGTGGAGCAGTACTTC; D: TRBD1; length: 12; J: TRBJ2-7; V: TRBV30; size: many
CDR3: CASSLVVWTEQFF; DNA: TGTGCCAGCAGCTTAGTAGTATGGACAGAGCAGTTCTTC; D: NA; length: 13; J: TRBJ2-1; V: TRBV7-7; size: NA
CDR3: CASTIRKLNYGYTF; DNA: TGTGCCAGCACTATCCGTAAACTTAACTATGGCTACACCTTC; D: NA; length: 14; J: TRBJ1-2; V: TRBV12-3/TRBV12-4; size: few
CDR3: CASSQWRGGGTDTQYF; DNA: TGTGCCAGCAGCCAGTGGCGGGGGGGCGGCACAGATACGCAGTATTTT; D: TRBD2; length: 16; J: TRBJ2-3; V: TRBV12-3/TRBV12-4; size: NA
CDR3: CASSLVLGAEMNTEAFF; DNA: TGTGCCAGCAGCTTGGTCTTAGGGGCGGAGATGAACACTGAAGCTTTCTTT; D: NA; length: 17; J: TRBJ1-1; V: TRBV5-6; size: many
CDR3: CASSFPSGGWDTQYF; DNA: TGTGCCAGCAGCTTCCCTAGCGGGGGCTGGGATACGCAGTATTTT; D: TRBD2; length: 15; J: TRBJ2-3; V: TRBV13; size: few
CDR3: CASSPGEGRYNEQFF; DNA: TGTGCCAGCAGCCCAGGCGAGGGGCGGTACAATGAGCAGTTCTTC; D: NA; length: 15; J: TRBJ2-1; V: TRBV5-4; size: many
CDR3: CASSLRAPLKLFF; DNA: TGTGCCAGTAGTCTGAGGGCTCCGTTGAAACTGTTTTTT; D: NA; length: 13; J: TRBJ1-4; V: TRBV19; size: many
CDR3: CASSPDSNSYNEQFF; DNA: TGCGCCAGCAGCCCGGACAGCAACTCCTACAATGAGCAGTTCTTC; D: NA; length: 15; J: TRBJ2-1; V: TRBV5-1; size: few
CDR3: CASSDRVNEQFF; DNA: TGTGCCAGCAGTGACAGGGTAAATGAGCAGTTCTTC; D: TRBD1; length: 12; J: TRBJ2-1; V: TRBV6-2/TRBV6-3; size: many
CDR3: CASNGLGGETQYF; DNA: TGTGCCAGTAACGGCCTGGGCGGCGAGACCCAGTACTTC; D: NA; length: 13; J: TRBJ2-5; V: TRBV19; size: many
CDR3: CASSYSPLTGLYNEQFF; DNA: TGTGCCAGCAGTTACTCCCCTTTGACAGGGCTCTACAATGAGCAGTTCTTC; D: TRBD1; length: 17; J: TRBJ2-1; V: TRBV6-2/TRBV6-3; size: many
CDR3: CASSLLGLAGNEQFF; DNA: TGTGCCAGCAGCCTTTTGGGACTAGCGGGTAATGAGCAGTTCTTC; D: TRBD2; length: 15; J: TRBJ2-1; V: TRBV2; size: NA
CDR3: CASSLRSAPDTQYF; DNA: TGTGCCAGCAGCCTACGGTCCGCACCAGATACGCAGTATTTT; D: NA; length: 14; J: TRBJ2-3; V: TRBV7-9; size: few
CDR3: CASSFYGKSGTEAFF; DNA: TGTGCCAGCAGCTTTTACGGTAAATCGGGCACTGAAGCTTTCTTT; D: NA; length: 15; J: TRBJ1-1; V: TRBV7-6; size: few
CDR3: CSVPPAKSRGVKTQYF; DNA: TGCAGTGTCCCCCCTGCTAAGTCTCGGGGGGTTAAGACCCAGTACTTC; D: TRBD2; length: 16; J: TRBJ2-5; V: TRBV20-1; size: many
CDR3: CASSLDQGVQPQHF; DNA: TGTGCCAGCAGCTTAGACCAGGGGGTGCAGCCCCAGCATTTT; D: TRBD1; length: 14; J: TRBJ1-5; V: TRBV7-2; size: many
CDR3: CASSAGTGTYGYTF; DNA: TGTGCCAGCAGCGCCGGGACAGGGACCTATGGCTACACCTTC; D: TRBD1; length: 14; J: TRBJ1-2; V: TRBV11-1; size: many